These T cell receptor beta chains were read from a single sample in a study of T cell repertoires in cytomegalovirus infection. TCRdb ran MiXCR on the reads and lists one entry per CDR3 protein. The sample consists of approximately 1,000,000 distinct CDR3 sequences, about a third of them appearing once. What these receptors recognize is not known. The sequencing used cultured CD8+ T cells from PBMCs, collected from culture after CMV antigen stimulation. The receptor source for this set is a human donor in good health (CMV status not recorded). Some clones in this sample may be carry-over from other donors' samples. The CDR3 runs from the conserved cysteine through the conserved F or W. The order of the fields is D gene, J gene, clone size, V gene, CDR3 DNA, CDR3 protein. A D gene is named only where the DNA matches it firmly. Only some rows state a clone size, as once, few, many or a class for expanded clones.

NA	TRBJ2-7	NA	TRBV29-1	TGCAGCGTTGAAGACAGGGGAAACGAGCAGTACTTC	CSVEDRGNEQYF
NA	TRBJ2-5	few	TRBV6-5	TGTGCCAGCAGCCGCGATTTAGATACAGAGACCCAGTACTTC	CASSRDLDTETQYF
NA	TRBJ1-4	few	TRBV6-2/TRBV6-3	TGTGCCAGCAACTCAGCGGGCCTTGGGGAAAAACTGTTTTTT	CASNSAGLGEKLFF
NA	TRBJ1-6	NA	TRBV4-1	TGCGCCAGCAGCCAAGTAGACAGTATATCATCACCCCTCCACTTT	CASSQVDSISSPLHF
NA	TRBJ2-7	few	TRBV7-9	TGTGCCAGCAGCTCACCCAGTAGCGACGAGCAGTACTTC	CASSSPSSDEQYF
NA	TRBJ1-3	NA	TRBV5-5	TGTGCCAGCAGCTTGAGGTCCACCTCTGGAAACACCATATATTTT	CASSLRSTSGNTIYF
NA	TRBJ1-2	NA	TRBV5-6	TGTGCCAGCAGCTTGGCCGACAGTATCGCCTATGGCTACACCTTC	CASSLADSIAYGYTF
NA	TRBJ2-1	NA	TRBV6-6	TGTGCCAGCAGTTACGTAGGGGTCTTGGGGAATGAGCAGTTCTTC	CASSYVGVLGNEQFF
NA	TRBJ2-3	few	TRBV15	TGTGCCACCAGATCCGGGGGCCTCACCTCTAGCACAGATACGCAGTATTTT	CATRSGGLTSSTDTQYF
NA	TRBJ1-5	NA	TRBV28	TGTGCCAGCAGTTTTTTCAGGGAGGGCAGCCAGCCCCAGCATTTT	CASSFFREGSQPQHF
NA	TRBJ2-2	NA	TRBV12-3/TRBV12-4	TGTGCCAGCCAGGGGCCCGGGGAGCTGTTTTTT	CASQGPGELFF
NA	TRBJ1-2	once	TRBV11-2	TGTGCCAGCAGCTCCCGGAGCGGGGTTAACTATGGCTACACCTTC	CASSSRSGVNYGYTF
NA	TRBJ1-6	few	TRBV7-8	TGTGCCAGCAGCTTAGGGGTATCTCAGGGCTCACCCCTCCACTTT	CASSLGVSQGSPLHF
NA	TRBJ1-2	few	TRBV6-1	TGTGCCAGCACTGTTTTGACAGCTCTTAACTATGGCTACACCTTC	CASTVLTALNYGYTF
TRBD1	TRBJ2-3	few	TRBV18	TGTGCCAGCTCCAGGGGGCTTGAAGATACGCAGTATTTT	CASSRGLEDTQYF
NA	TRBJ2-1	NA	TRBV29-1	TGCAGCGTTGAAGGCCGAAGCGAGCAGTTCTTC	CSVEGRSEQFF
NA	TRBJ2-5	many	TRBV7-2	TGTGCCAGCAGCTCCCCTCTCCACGAGACCCAGTACTTC	CASSSPLHETQYF
NA	TRBJ2-1	NA	TRBV10-3	TGTGCCATCAGTGAATTTCAGGGCCCGAATGAGCAGTTCTTC	CAISEFQGPNEQFF
TRBD2	TRBJ2-4	many	TRBV7-2	TGTGCCAGCAGCCCACGACTAGCGGGGGGGCCGCGGGCCAAAAACATTCAGTACTTC	CASSPRLAGGPRAKNIQYF
TRBD2	TRBJ2-1	few	TRBV7-6	TGTGCCAGCAGCCAACGTCTGACTAGCGGGGGGTTCAATGAGCAGTTCTTC	CASSQRLTSGGFNEQFF
NA	TRBJ1-2	few	TRBV19	TGTGCCAGTAGTATAGATAGGGAGGACTATGGCTACACCTTC	CASSIDREDYGYTF
NA	TRBJ1-5	once	TRBV5-8	TGTGTCAGCAGCTTAGGACAGCGGAGCAATCAGCCCCAGCATTTT	CVSSLGQRSNQPQHF
NA	TRBJ1-1	once	TRBV19	TGTGCCAGCCAAGAGTCGGGGCTCGCTTTCTTT	CASQESGLAFF
NA	TRBJ1-2	NA	TRBV27	TGTGCCAGCAGTTTATTCGGTTGGGGATACCCCTACACCTTC	CASSLFGWGYPYTF
NA	TRBJ2-2	few	TRBV2	TGTGCCAGCAGTGAAGACGGCCACACCGGGGAGCTGTTTTTT	CASSEDGHTGELFF
TRBD1	TRBJ1-5	many	TRBV12-3/TRBV12-4	TGTGCCAGCCGTGACAGGGGAAGCAATCAGCCCCAGCATTTT	CASRDRGSNQPQHF
NA	TRBJ1-6	NA	TRBV27	TGTGCCAGCAGGGACACCGGAGCTTCACCCCTCCACTTT	CASRDTGASPLHF
TRBD1	TRBJ2-1	NA	TRBV27	TGTGCCAGCACCCCCAGGGGGCGTCCCTACAATGAGCAGTTCTTC	CASTPRGRPYNEQFF
NA	TRBJ1-1	NA	TRBV19	TGTGCCAGTAAAAATATCGCCCGCGGCCTTGCAGCTTTCTTT	CASKNIARGLAAFF
TRBD2	TRBJ2-1	NA	TRBV7-7	TGTGCTAGCAGCCAACTAGCGGGGGGGCCCAATGAGCAGTTCTTC	CASSQLAGGPNEQFF
NA	TRBJ1-1	NA	TRBV7-6	TGTGCCAGCAGCCCTAGCAAGGGGTTGGGGACTGAAGCTTTCTTT	CASSPSKGLGTEAFF
NA	TRBJ2-7	NA	TRBV12-3/TRBV12-4	TGTGCCAGCAGCCTGATCGGGGTACCTTCCTACGAGCAGTACTTC	CASSLIGVPSYEQYF
TRBD2	TRBJ2-2	many	TRBV7-9	TGTGCCAGCACCCCCCGAATGGGGAGGGTAGCCGGGGAGCTGTTTTTT	CASTPRMGRVAGELFF
TRBD1	TRBJ2-2	NA	TRBV11-1	TGTGCCAGCGGTCCGCCGGGACAGGGTCTGCCCGGGGAGCTGTTTTTT	CASGPPGQGLPGELFF
NA	TRBJ1-6	many	TRBV12-3/TRBV12-4	TGTGCCAGCAGTACCCCGACAGAGTATAATTCACCCCTCCACTTT	CASSTPTEYNSPLHF
TRBD1	TRBJ1-2	once	TRBV10-3	TGTGCCATCAGGACAGGGAGTCTGGGCTACACCTTC	CAIRTGSLGYTF
TRBD2	TRBJ2-1	few	TRBV11-3	TGTGCCAGCAGCTCGAGGACTAGCGGGGGGGCTAGGGATGAGCAGTTCTTC	CASSSRTSGGARDEQFF
TRBD1	TRBJ2-7	once	TRBV7-3	TGTGCCAGCAGCTTAAAGACAGGGGGAATGAGCGAGCAGTACTTC	CASSLKTGGMSEQYF
TRBD2	TRBJ2-1	few	TRBV19	TGTGCCAGTAGTACCAGGGACTACTCGGAGCAGTTCTTC	CASSTRDYSEQFF
NA	TRBJ1-5	NA	TRBV19	TGTGCCAGTAGTATGGAGGCGGGGGGCCGTCAGCCCCAGCATTTT	CASSMEAGGRQPQHF
TRBD2	TRBJ2-1	NA	TRBV7-9	TGTGCCAGCAGCCCCGAACTAGCGGGGGACTACAATGAGCAGTTCTTC	CASSPELAGDYNEQFF
TRBD1	TRBJ2-5	NA	TRBV20-1	TGCAGTGCTGGACAGGGGGTCCAAGAGACCCAGTACTTC	CSAGQGVQETQYF
NA	TRBJ2-5	NA	TRBV20-1	TGCAGTGCCACGTGGAACGGTCTTTACCAAGAGACCCAGTACTTC	CSATWNGLYQETQYF
TRBD1	TRBJ1-2	NA	TRBV10-3	TGTGCCATTCTGACAGGGAACTATGGCTACACCTTC	CAILTGNYGYTF
TRBD2	TRBJ2-3	NA	TRBV13	TGTGCCAGCAGCTCCCGGACTAGCGGAACACCTAGCACAGATACGCAGTATTTT	CASSSRTSGTPSTDTQYF
TRBD2	TRBJ2-4	NA	TRBV5-1	TGCGCCAGCAGCCCAGGACCGGGGGGAGCCAAAAACATTCAGTACTTC	CASSPGPGGAKNIQYF
NA	TRBJ2-7	few	TRBV6-1	TGTGCCAGCAGTGAATATGAAGGTAGGGAGAAGACCTACGAGCAGTACTTC	CASSEYEGREKTYEQYF
NA	TRBJ1-5	NA	TRBV27	TGTGCCAGCAGTACCTTTGGGGGGCAGGATCAGCCCCAGCATTTT	CASSTFGGQDQPQHF
NA	TRBJ2-4	NA	TRBV7-9	TGTGCCAGCAGCTCGGACGAGGCTCTTGGGTACTTC	CASSSDEALGYF
NA	TRBJ2-2	NA	TRBV7-3	TGTGCCAGCAGCGTGACAGTGAACACCGGGGAGCTGTTTTTT	CASSVTVNTGELFF
NA	TRBJ2-1	NA	TRBV14	TGTGCCAGCAGCCAAGATATGTCGGTTTCGGATGAGCAGTTCTTC	CASSQDMSVSDEQFF
NA	TRBJ2-7	NA	TRBV6-1	TGTGCCAGTCAAGGGGTTTCCCTCAACTACGAGCAGTACTTC	CASQGVSLNYEQYF